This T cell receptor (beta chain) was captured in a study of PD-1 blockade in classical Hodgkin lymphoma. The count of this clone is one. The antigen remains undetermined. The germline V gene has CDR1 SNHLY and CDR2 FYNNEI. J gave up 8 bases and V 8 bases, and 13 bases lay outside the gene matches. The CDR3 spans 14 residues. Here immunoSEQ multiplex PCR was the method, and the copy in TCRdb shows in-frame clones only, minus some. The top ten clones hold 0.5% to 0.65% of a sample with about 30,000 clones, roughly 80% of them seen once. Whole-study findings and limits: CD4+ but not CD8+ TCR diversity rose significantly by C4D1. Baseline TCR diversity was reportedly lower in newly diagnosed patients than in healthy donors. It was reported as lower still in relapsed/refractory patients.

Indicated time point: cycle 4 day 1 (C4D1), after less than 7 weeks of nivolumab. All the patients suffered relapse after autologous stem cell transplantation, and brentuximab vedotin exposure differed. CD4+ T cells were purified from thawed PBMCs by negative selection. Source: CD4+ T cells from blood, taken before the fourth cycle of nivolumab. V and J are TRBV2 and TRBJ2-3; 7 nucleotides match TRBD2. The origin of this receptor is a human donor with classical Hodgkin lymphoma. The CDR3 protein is CASSERGAKGTQYF. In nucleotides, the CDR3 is TGTGCCAGCTCTGAGCGGGGCGCCAAAGGTACGCAGTATTTT.